This note documents a single T cell receptor (beta chain) sequence. Antigen specificity is unknown. Researchers prepared the TCRbeta library using unique molecular identifiers, the study reports. TCRdb recomputed calls from the PCR reads with MiXCR, one row per CDR3 protein. The table lists more than 500,000 distinct CDR3 sequences, about an eighth of them singletons, with about 15% in the top ten. The data stem from a study of T-cell reconstitution after alpha-beta-depleted transplantation in children. General study findings and limits: Fresh T-cell production supplied most of the T-cell counts and diversity seen one year after transplant.

This receptor was obtained from a female patient between 2 and 15 years old who had a stem cell transplant for aplastic anemia, so the T cells may come from the graft donor. The sequences come from PBMCs, mostly from graft donor cells, collected 180 days after TCRalphabeta/CD19-depleted stem cell transplant.

The CDR3 loop is CASRSAPYGYTF. As DNA, the CDR3 is TGTGCCAGCAGGTCTGCCCCATATGGCTACACCTTC. The rearrangement joins TRBV27 to TRBJ1-2, with D uncertain. Germline V lookup: CDR1 MNHEY, CDR2 SMNVEV (reference sequence). This CDR3 contains 12 residues. V was cut by 6 bases and J by 5 bases, with 10 bases left in between.